The 21 T cell receptor beta chains below were found in one sample sequenced in a study of response to subunit inactivated influenza vaccine. TCRdb passed the RT-PCR reads through MiXCR, listing each CDR3 protein once. The table includes a few hundred thousand distinct CDR3 sequences, 14% detected once. Sequenced material: PBMCs from blood, taken 12 days after vaccination. The receptor source for this set is a man between 50 and 59 years old who received an inactivated influenza vaccine.

The CDR3 loop is CSATLSGNTIYF. CDR3 sequence (DNA): TGCAGTGCTACACTCTCTGGAAACACCATATATTTT. J is TRBJ1-3 and V is TRBV20-1; D unclear. The CDR3 is 12 amino acids. Per germline, CDR1 DFQATT and CDR2 SNEGSKA (reference sequence). Trimming shortened V by 4 bases and J by 0 bases, and 4 bases separated the two germline ends.

This clonotype was counted many times. The CDR3 protein is CASSSWGTYTDTQYF. Here the CDR3 DNA reads TGTGCCAGCAGTTCTTGGGGGACTTACACAGATACGCAGTATTTT. The V and J genes are TRBV28 and TRBJ2-3, with a tentative D call TRBD2 (6 bases). With 4 bases removed from V and 2 bases from J, the gap between germline ends came to 13 bases. Germline V CDR1 and CDR2: MDHEN, SYDVKM. The CDR3 loop spans 15 amino acids. Together with reference TRBV28 and TRBJ2-3, the CDR3 gives the full variable domain: DVKVTQSSRYLVKRTGEKVFLECVQDMDHENMFWYRQDPGLGLRLIYFSYDVKMKEKGDIPEGYSVSREKKERFSLILESASTNQTSMYLCASSSWGTYTDTQYFGPGTRLTVL.

Concerning this clonotype itself: A junction boundary mismatches the germline segment, possibly from a read error. The J gene is TRBJ2-5, the V gene TRBV6-2 or TRBV6-3; D unresolved. Germline CDR1 and CDR2: MNHEY and SVGEGT. CDR3 size: 12 residues. The DNA of the CDR3 is TGTGCCTGCAGCGCCACTCAAGAGACCCAGTACTTC. Translated: CACSATQETQYF.

V usage is TRBV4-3 and J usage is TRBJ2-1; 7 bases are a match to TRBD2. The CDR3 consists of 15 residues. The germline gives CDR1 LGHNA, CDR2 YSLEER. The J segment lost 3 bases and the V segment lost 0 bases, leaving 2 bases of the junction unmatched. CDR3 sequence reads: CASSQEGGRYNEQFF. DNA of the CDR3: TGCGCCAGCAGCCAAGAGGGAGGGCGCTACAATGAGCAGTTCTTC.

The rearrangement uses TRBV7-6 and TRBJ2-1; D might be TRBD1 or TRBD2, each matching 5 bases. Germline V CDR1 and CDR2: SGHVS, FNYEAQ. The CDR3 runs to 13 residues. The V end lost 1 base, the J end lost 12 bases, and 13 bases lay between the germline ends. CDR3 bases: TGTGCCAGCAGCTTAGGTCGGGGCCGGGGGCAGTTCTTC. This codes for CASSLGRGRGQFF. The whole variable domain, filled in from reference TRBV7-6 and TRBJ2-1, reads GAGVSQSPRYKVTKRGQDVALRCDPISGHVSLYWYRQALGQGPEFLTYFNYEAQQDKSGLPNDRFSAERPEGSISTLTIQRTEQRDSAMYRCASSLGRGRGQFFGPGTRLTVL.

This clonotype was counted only a few times. The J gene is TRBJ1-5, the V gene TRBV20-1; D possibly corresponds to TRBD1 (5 bases). Trimming shortened V by 6 bases and J by 2 bases, and 14 bases separated the two germline ends. Germline lookup yields CDR1 DFQATT and CDR2 SNEGSKA (reference sequence). The CDR3 sequence is 14 residues long. Here the CDR3 reads CSALGGNGNQPQHF. The DNA of the CDR3 is TGCAGTGCCCTCGGGGGGAATGGCAATCAGCCCCAGCATTTT.

The rearrangement uses TRBV6-1 and TRBJ2-3; D gene unclear. Germline CDR1 MNHNS, CDR2 SASEGT. This CDR3 spans 13 amino acids. V was pared by 1 base and J by 9 bases, with 11 bases between. CDR3 DNA sequence: TGTGCCAGCAGTGAAGAAATAAGGCGGACGCAGTATTTT. Encoded protein: CASSEEIRRTQYF.

This clonotype has just a few counts. CDR3 amino acids: CASSDRGRYNEQYF. CDR3 sequence (DNA): TGTGCCAGCAGTGACAGGGGGCGATATAACGAGCAGTACTTC. This chain connects TRBV2 to TRBJ2-7; 8 nucleotides agree with TRBD1. The CDR3 runs 14 residues. V shed 3 bases, J shed 5 bases, and the junction held 6 bases outside the gene matches. CDR1 and CDR2 from the germline V gene are SNHLY and FYNNEI.

The chain joins TRBV4-3 to TRBJ2-2; tentatively, D is TRBD1 (6 bases). Germline loops: CDR1 LGHNA, CDR2 YSLEER. V was pared by 1 base and J by 2 bases, with 14 bases between. The CDR3 has 17 residues. The CDR3 nucleotides read TGCGCCAGCAGCCAAGCAACCTACAGGGACAACACCGGGGAGCTGTTTTTT. Translating it yields CASSQATYRDNTGELFF.

The chain couples TRBV29-1 to TRBJ2-7; perhaps TRBD2 as D (7 bases). The CDR3 sequence is 15 residues long. V lost 6 bases and J 8 bases, leaving 26 bases between the germline ends. Germline assignment: CDR1 SQVTM and CDR2 ANQGSEA. CDR3 residues: CSVALGGASLEKQYF. As DNA, the CDR3 is TGCAGCGTCGCCTTAGGGGGGGCCTCCCTCGAGAAGCAGTACTTC.

CDR3 nucleotide sequence: TGTGCCAGCAGTGCCGGGACAGCCTTCCATACGCAGTATTTT. As protein: CASSAGTAFHTQYF. V gene TRBV27 combines with J gene TRBJ2-3, with TRBD1 identical over 7 bases. V lost 5 bases and J lost 7; bases outside the gene matches: 9. CDR3 length equals 14 residues. Germline V CDR1 and CDR2: MNHEY, SMNVEV (reference sequence).

The chain is built from TRBV24-1 and TRBJ2-1; possibly TRBD1 or TRBD2 for D (6 bases each). Between the trimmed V and J ends, which lost 7 bases and 5 bases, there was a span of 20 bases. Germline assignment: CDR1 KGHDR and CDR2 SFDVKD. This CDR3 is built from 16 residues. DNA for the CDR3: TGTGCCACCAGACCAGGGGAGGACTTTTATGACAATGAGCAGTTCTTC. Its protein is CATRPGEDFYDNEQFF.

This clonotype was counted a few times. The CDR3 coding sequence is TGTGCCAGCAGCCGATCGGGGGGGCAGCGCTCCTACAATGAGCAGTTCTTC. Amino acids: CASSRSGGQRSYNEQFF. The chain carries TRBV7-2 and TRBJ2-1, with 8 bases lining up with TRBD2. The CDR3 runs 17 residues. V gave up 5 bases and J gave up 0 bases; unmatched junction bases: 9. CDR1 SGHTA and CDR2 FQGNSA come from the germline V gene.

This chain links TRBV7-2 with TRBJ2-7; D gene unclear. This CDR3 spans 13 amino acids. The germline V and J ends were trimmed by 4 bases and 1 base, with 8 bases remaining between them. Germline V gene data show CDR1 as SGHTA and CDR2 as FQGNSA. The CDR3 sequence is CASSSAPSYEQYF. As DNA, the CDR3 is TGTGCCAGCAGCTCGGCCCCTTCCTACGAGCAGTACTTC.

The rearrangement joins TRBV19 to TRBJ2-7; D remains ambiguous. Germline V CDR1 and CDR2: LNHDA, SQIVND (reference sequence). V lost 2 bases and J 4 bases, leaving 15 bases between the germline ends. The CDR3 length is 15 residues. The CDR3 loop is CASSISGIPSYEQYF. Written as DNA, the CDR3 is TGTGCCAGTAGTATATCTGGGATACCGTCGTACGAGCAGTACTTC.

As to this clonotype: A much larger clone lies a single base off, so this may be a read error. The chain has TRBV28 and TRBJ2-2; TRBD1 matches 7 bases. The CDR3 spans 14 residues. The germline gives CDR1 MDHEN, CDR2 SYDVKM. The V gene end was trimmed by 8 bases and the J gene end by 4 bases; junction bases not matched to a gene: 7. The CDR3 DNA is TGTGCCAGCGGCCCTCGACAGGGCACCGGGGAGCTGTTTTTT. It is translated as CASGPRQGTGELFF.

The chain is built from TRBV12-3 or TRBV12-4 and TRBJ2-1, with D maybe TRBD1 (6 bases). The CDR3 length is 14 residues. Trimming shortened V by 5 bases and J by 2 bases, and 10 bases separated the two germline ends. CDR3: CASSGTPTYNEQFF. CDR3 sequence (DNA): TGTGCCAGCAGTGGGACACCGACCTACAATGAGCAGTTCTTC.

This clonotype appeared a few times. The rearrangement joins TRBV12-3 or TRBV12-4 to TRBJ2-2; no reliable D call. V lost 11 bases and J lost 1, with 11 bases in between. The CDR3 is made up of 13 amino acids. The CDR3 loop is CACQGRNTGELFF. The CDR3 DNA reads as TGTGCCTGTCAAGGCAGGAACACCGGGGAGCTGTTTTTT.

This clonotype occurred a few times. This chain links TRBV9 with TRBJ2-1; tentative D call: TRBD1 (6 bases). V was cut by 3 bases and J by 3 bases, with 16 bases left in between. The germline gives CDR1 SGDLS, CDR2 YYNGEE. This CDR3 spans 16 amino acids. For the CDR3, the DNA is TGTGCCAGCAGCGGCAACCCTCGGGACAACTACAATGAGCAGTTCTTC. It encodes CASSGNPRDNYNEQFF.

The rearrangement uses TRBV6-5 and TRBJ1-2; D unclear. This CDR3 is 15 amino acids long. V was pared by 2 bases and J by 1 base, with 11 bases between. CDR1 and CDR2 (germline): MNHEY, SVGAGI. CDR3 loop: CASSYRPDYNYGYTF. The CDR3 region has the DNA TGTGCCAGCAGTTACCGACCAGACTATAACTATGGCTACACCTTC.

This chain links TRBV11-2 with TRBJ1-4, with unresolved D. Germline CDR1 and CDR2: SGHAT and FQNNGV. The CDR3 is 15 amino acids. With 4 bases removed from V and 0 bases from J, the gap between germline ends came to 9 bases. The CDR3 loop reads CASSSQATTNEKLFF. The CDR3 DNA reads TGTGCCAGCAGCTCGCAGGCCACAACTAATGAAAAACTGTTTTTT.